This TCR beta chain was observed in a study of patients and donors after allogeneic stem cell transplantation. Each CDR3 protein is one row after TCRdb ran MiXCR on the RT-PCR reads. The sample holds 110,000 or so distinct CDR3 sequences; around 35% are singletons and the top ten take around 25%. The CDR3 is made up of 13 amino acids. V dropped 4 bases and J dropped 7 bases, with 14 bases sitting between them. From germline, CDR1 is SQVTM and CDR2 ANQGSEA. The chain combines TRBV29-1 with TRBJ2-1; weak D call: TRBD1 (6 bases). This TCR was recovered from a human donor who was either an allogeneic HSCT recipient or a stem cell or donor lymphocyte infusion donor (not recorded which). It is not recorded whose cells these are; they may come from a transplant donor. Sequencing was performed on blood, either unsorted or a sorted T cell fraction (not recorded which). CDR3 in amino acids: CSVGGRALNEQFF. The CDR3 bases are TGCAGCGTTGGGGGGCGGGCTCTTAATGAGCAGTTCTTC.